The sequence of this T cell receptor beta chain was determined in a study of blood T cell repertoires in COVID-19. Study background: Some COVID-19 samples were acute and others convalescent; all came from the United States, Italy and Spain. Nucleic acid was either cDNA or gDNA, and it came from T cells, B-cell-depleted T cells, or PBMCs.

The V gene's germline CDR1 is GTSNPN and CDR2 SVGIG (reference sequence). This CDR3 region has 13 residues. Trimming shortened V by 3 bases and J by 6 bases, and 15 bases separated the two germline ends. Original handling: From reference gene primer amplification, estimates of nucleated cell counts were derived. Method: immunoSEQ multiplex PCR; TCRdb's copy keeps in-frame clones and lacks some. That table furnishes V, J and clone size, whereas the DNA furnished D and trimming. This sample has 190,000 or so clones, with more than 75% found just once. Sequenced material: peripheral blood. This rearrangement joins TRBV30 to TRBJ2-7; the D gene is possibly TRBD2 (6 bases). The receptor was isolated from a man in his forties with active or convalescent COVID-19. The CDR3 DNA is TGTGCCTGGAGCCCAGATCTAGCGTTCGAGCAGTACTTC. It codes for CAWSPDLAFEQYF.